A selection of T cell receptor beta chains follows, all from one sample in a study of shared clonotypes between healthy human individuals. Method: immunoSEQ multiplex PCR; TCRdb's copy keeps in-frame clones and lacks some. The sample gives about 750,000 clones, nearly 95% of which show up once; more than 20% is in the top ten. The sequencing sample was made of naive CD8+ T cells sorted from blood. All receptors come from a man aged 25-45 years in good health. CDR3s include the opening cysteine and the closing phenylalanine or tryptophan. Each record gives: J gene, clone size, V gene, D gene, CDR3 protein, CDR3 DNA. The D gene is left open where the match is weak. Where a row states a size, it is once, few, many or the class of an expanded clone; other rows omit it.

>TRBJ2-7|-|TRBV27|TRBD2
CASSQTRSTSRNYEQYF
TGTGCCAGCAGTCAAACAAGATCGACTAGCAGAAACTACGAGCAGTACTTC
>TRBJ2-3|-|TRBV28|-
CASSLVAVRTDTQYF
TGTGCCAGCAGTTTAGTGGCGGTTAGGACAGATACGCAGTATTTT
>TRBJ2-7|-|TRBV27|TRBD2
CASHPAVSGHSYEQYF
TGTGCCTCACACCCGGCGGTTAGCGGGCATTCCTACGAGCAGTACTTC
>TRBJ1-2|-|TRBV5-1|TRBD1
CASTPGDSRGWIYGYTF
TGCGCCAGCACCCCAGGGGACAGTAGGGGTTGGATCTATGGCTACACCTTC
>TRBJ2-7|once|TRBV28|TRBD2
CASSTTSGSPLEQYF
TGTGCCAGCAGCACAACTAGCGGGAGTCCCCTCGAGCAGTACTTC
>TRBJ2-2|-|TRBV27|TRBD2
CASSLAGDTGELFF
TGTGCCAGCAGTTTGGCGGGGGACACCGGGGAGCTGTTTTTT
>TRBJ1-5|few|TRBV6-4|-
CATYQPQHF
TGTGCCACTTATCAGCCCCAGCATTTT
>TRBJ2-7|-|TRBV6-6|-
CASSYLDPGGSYEQYF
TGTGCCAGCAGTTACCTCGACCCCGGGGGTTCCTACGAGCAGTACTTC
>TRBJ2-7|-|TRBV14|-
CASSQVSNYEQYF
TGTGCCAGCAGCCAAGTATCAAACTACGAGCAGTACTTC
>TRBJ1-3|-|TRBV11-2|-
CASSAFPTGNTIYF
TGTGCCAGCAGCGCGTTTCCCACTGGAAACACCATATATTTT
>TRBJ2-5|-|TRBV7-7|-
CASSLNEGQGHHQETQYF
TGTGCCAGCAGCTTAAATGAGGGGCAGGGGCACCATCAAGAGACCCAGTACTTC
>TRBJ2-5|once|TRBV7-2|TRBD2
CASSLGASGFVETQYF
TGTGCCAGCAGCTTAGGGGCTAGCGGTTTCGTAGAGACCCAGTACTTC
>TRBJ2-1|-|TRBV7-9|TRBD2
CASSLGGPQNEQFF
TGTGCCAGCAGCTTGGGAGGGCCGCAAAATGAGCAGTTCTTC
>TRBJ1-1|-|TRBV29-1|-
CSVGGLPRTEAFF
TGCAGCGTTGGAGGGTTGCCGAGGACTGAAGCTTTCTTT
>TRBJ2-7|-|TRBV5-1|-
CASSLPEAYEQYF
TGCGCCAGCAGCTTGCCAGAAGCCTACGAGCAGTACTTC